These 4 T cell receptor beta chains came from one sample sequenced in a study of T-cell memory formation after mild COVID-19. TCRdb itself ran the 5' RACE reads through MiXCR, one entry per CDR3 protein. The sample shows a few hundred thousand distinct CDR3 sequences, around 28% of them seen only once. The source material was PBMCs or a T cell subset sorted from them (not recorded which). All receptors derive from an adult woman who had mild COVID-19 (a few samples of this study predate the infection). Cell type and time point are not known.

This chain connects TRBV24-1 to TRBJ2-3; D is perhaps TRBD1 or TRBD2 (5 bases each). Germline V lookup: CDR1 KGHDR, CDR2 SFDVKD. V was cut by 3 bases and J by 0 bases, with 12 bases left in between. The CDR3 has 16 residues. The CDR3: CATSDPDGASTDTQYF. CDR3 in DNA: TGTGCCACCAGTGATCCGGACGGGGCTAGCACAGATACGCAGTATTTT.

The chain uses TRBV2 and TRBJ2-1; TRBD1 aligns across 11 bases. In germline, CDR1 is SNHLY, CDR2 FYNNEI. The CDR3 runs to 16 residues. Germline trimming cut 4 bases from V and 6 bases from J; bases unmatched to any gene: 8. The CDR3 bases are TGTGCCAGCAGTGCGGTAGCCGGGACAGGGGGCAATGAGCAGTTCTTC. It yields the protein CASSAVAGTGGNEQFF. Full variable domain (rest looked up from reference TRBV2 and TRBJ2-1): EPEVTQTPSHQVTQMGQEVILRCVPISNHLYFYWYRQILGQKVEFLVSFYNNEISEKSEIFDDQFSVERPDGSNFTLKIRSTKLEDSAMYFCASSAVAGTGGNEQFFGPGTRLTVL.

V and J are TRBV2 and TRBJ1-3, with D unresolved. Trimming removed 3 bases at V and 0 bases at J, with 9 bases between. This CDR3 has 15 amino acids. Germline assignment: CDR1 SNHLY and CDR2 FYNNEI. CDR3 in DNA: TGTGCCAGCAGTGAGCAAGGCTTCTCTGGAAACACCATATATTTT. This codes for CASSEQGFSGNTIYF. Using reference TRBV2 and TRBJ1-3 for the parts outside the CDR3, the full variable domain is EPEVTQTPSHQVTQMGQEVILRCVPISNHLYFYWYRQILGQKVEFLVSFYNNEISEKSEIFDDQFSVERPDGSNFTLKIRSTKLEDSAMYFCASSEQGFSGNTIYFGEGSWLTVV.

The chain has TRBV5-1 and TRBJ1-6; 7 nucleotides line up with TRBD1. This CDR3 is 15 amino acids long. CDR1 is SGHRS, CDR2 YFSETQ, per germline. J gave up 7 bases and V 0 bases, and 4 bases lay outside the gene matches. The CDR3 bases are TGCGCCAGCAGCTTGGTTACAGGGGTCAATTCACCCCTCCACTTT. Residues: CASSLVTGVNSPLHF.